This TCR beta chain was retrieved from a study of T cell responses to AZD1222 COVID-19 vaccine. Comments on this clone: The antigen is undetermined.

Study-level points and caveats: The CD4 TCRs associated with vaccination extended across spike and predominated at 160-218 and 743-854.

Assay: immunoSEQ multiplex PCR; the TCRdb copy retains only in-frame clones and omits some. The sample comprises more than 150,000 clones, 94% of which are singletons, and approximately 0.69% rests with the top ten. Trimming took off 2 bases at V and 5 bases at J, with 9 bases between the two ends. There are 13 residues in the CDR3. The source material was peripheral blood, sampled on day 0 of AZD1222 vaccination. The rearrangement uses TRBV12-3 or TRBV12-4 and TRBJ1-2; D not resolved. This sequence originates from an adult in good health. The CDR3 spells CASSLRTGYGYTF. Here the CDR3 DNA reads TGTGCCAGCAGTTTAAGGACCGGTTATGGCTACACCTTC.